The following is a TCR beta chain sequence with its context. The assay was immunoSEQ multiplex PCR, and TCRdb's table has in-frame clones only and misses some. In the table there are a few hundred thousand clones, around 87% of which are singletons. Germline assignment: CDR1 SGHRS and CDR2 YFSETQ. The CDR3 is 12 residues long. V lost 3 bases to trimming and J lost 9 bases, with 10 bases between them. This entry is derived from a study of blood T cell repertoires in COVID-19. Study in general: Sources were T cells, B-cell-depleted T cells, or PBMCs; the material itself was cDNA or gDNA.

The sample was peripheral blood. The sequence was obtained from a woman in her forties or fifties who had recovered from COVID-19. The J gene is TRBJ2-1, the V gene TRBV5-1; D gene uncertain. CDR3 sequence (DNA): TGCGCCAGCAGCTCCGGTCGAAGTGAGCAGTTCTTC. Amino acids: CASSSGRSEQFF.